Listed here are 23 T cell receptor beta chains from one sample, sequenced in a study of shared clonotypes between healthy human individuals (dated by TCRdb to 2018 to 2021). The method was the immunoSEQ multiplex PCR assay. What TCRdb holds here is the immuneACCESS table cut down to in-frame rearrangements. Part of the clones is not present; checked against another copy, under half of the missing clones reflect an unresolved V gene, and the others are unexplained. Present in this sample are over a million clones, 75% to 85% of which were seen just once. About 0.52% of the sample belongs to the ten largest clones. The sequenced sample consisted of memory CD4+ T cells from PBMCs. The cell subset or site label, as the study defines it: CD45RA-negative fraction. The receptors derive from a man aged 18 to 29 in good health. Some clones in this sample may be carry-over from other donors' samples.

V and J are TRBV28 and TRBJ1-5, with D possibly matching TRBD1 (5 bases). The V end was cut by 6 bases, the J end by 7 bases, with 16 bases between. Germline lookup yields CDR1 MDHEN and CDR2 SYDVKM. This CDR3 contains 14 residues. The DNA for the CDR3 is TGTGCCAGCAGGGGAGGGGTTATACGGCAGCCCCAGCATTTT. It is translated as CASRGGVIRQPQHF.

This clone was counted a few times. The chain uses TRBV28 and TRBJ1-5; 10 positions agree with TRBD1. Trimming at V came to 5 bases and at J to 2 bases, leaving 21 bases not matched to a gene. Germline CDR1 and CDR2: MDHEN and SYDVKM. This CDR3 is built from 21 residues. CDR3 sequence reads: CASSIHRPGTGEYIGNQPQHF. The CDR3 coding sequence is TGTGCCAGCAGTATCCACCGCCCAGGGACAGGGGAGTACATCGGCAATCAGCCCCAGCATTTT.

CDR3 in amino acids: CASISPGQYYGYTF. CDR3 nucleotide sequence: TGTGCCAGCATCTCTCCGGGACAGTATTATGGCTACACCTTC. The chain links TRBV28 to TRBJ1-2, with TRBD1 identical over 7 bases. V gave up 7 bases and J gave up 5 bases; unmatched junction bases: 10. Germline CDR1 reads MDHEN; CDR2 reads SYDVKM. The CDR3 runs 14 residues.

Of note for this clone: A far larger clone is a single base away, which makes a read error likely. Other nucleotide sequences in the sample specify the same CDR3. The chain combines TRBV11-2 with TRBJ2-5, with D uncertain. CDR1 and CDR2 from the germline V gene are SGHAT and FQNNGV. V lost 3 bases to trimming and J lost 5 bases, with 4 bases between them. The CDR3 spans 11 residues. The CDR3 region has the DNA TGTGCCAGCAGCTTTTCCGAGACCCAGTACTTC. Translating it yields CASSFSETQYF.

Of note for this clone: Other DNA variants within this sample encode the same CDR3. The CDR3, as DNA: TGTGCCAGCAGTTACTCCGGGGGGAACACTGAAGCTTTCTTT. The encoded protein is CASSYSGGNTEAFF. The chain joins TRBV6-6 to TRBJ1-1; tentative D call: TRBD1 (5 bases). The germline CDR1 and CDR2 sequences are MNHNY and SVGAGI (reference sequence). Between the trimmed V and J ends, which lost 0 bases and 1 base, there was a span of 6 bases. The CDR3 has 14 residues.

On this clone: This CDR3 is also generated by other DNA sequences in the sample. The V gene is TRBV18, the J gene TRBJ2-7; either TRBD1 or TRBD2 may fit D (5 bases each). Trimming left V 2 bases short and J 0 bases short, with 8 bases between. CDR3 length: 14 residues. The V gene's germline CDR1 is KGHSH and CDR2 LQKENI. The CDR3 is CASSPGGSSYEQYF. The CDR3 bases are TGTGCCAGCTCACCAGGGGGTAGCTCCTACGAGCAGTACTTC.

The chain joins TRBV18 to TRBJ1-4, with TRBD1 identical over 11 bases. Germline V gene data show CDR1 as KGHSH and CDR2 as LQKENI. This CDR3 comprises 21 residues. V shed 2 bases and J 3 bases; nucleotides not matched to a gene: 17. Here the CDR3 reads CASSPFYEDRGRNLANEKLFF. The CDR3, as DNA: TGTGCCAGCTCACCATTCTATGAGGACAGGGGGCGGAATCTAGCTAATGAAAAACTGTTTTTT.

The gene calls are TRBV10-3 and TRBJ1-3; tentatively, D is TRBD1 (6 bases). Trimming removed 11 bases at V and 2 bases at J, with 19 bases between. There are 15 residues in the CDR3. CDR1 and CDR2 (germline): ENHRY, SYGVKD. This CDR3 is CAAQPGTPTGNTIYF. CDR3 bases: TGTGCCGCACAACCCGGGACACCCACTGGAAACACCATATATTTT.

The chain carries TRBV2 and TRBJ1-2; D ambiguous. The CDR3 contains 10 residues. Trimming removed 3 bases from V and 9 bases from J, with 5 bases in between. In germline, CDR1 is SNHLY, CDR2 FYNNEI. DNA of the CDR3: TGTGCCAGCAGTGACAGTCGCTACACCTTC. This encodes CASSDSRYTF.

This clone has a single count. The V call is TRBV9, the J call TRBJ1-3, with a weak D call TRBD1 (6 bases). This CDR3 spans 17 amino acids. Germline CDR1 reads SGDLS; CDR2 reads YYNGEE. Trimming removed 4 bases from V and 3 bases from J, with 20 bases in between. The chain's CDR3 is CASSPRGGRSYGNTIYF. The CDR3 coding sequence is TGTGCCAGCAGCCCCCGTGGGGGCAGGTCGTATGGAAACACCATATATTTT.

The chain couples TRBV29-1 to TRBJ2-1; a possible D gene is TRBD1 (6 bases). CDR1 SQVTM and CDR2 ANQGSEA come from the germline V gene. V was clipped by 7 bases and J by 6 bases, with 16 bases between them. The CDR3 sequence is 13 residues long. Here the CDR3 reads CSAGPGVGNEQFF. DNA of the CDR3: TGCAGCGCCGGGCCAGGGGTGGGCAATGAGCAGTTCTTC.

On this clone: The identical CDR3 is also encoded by other nucleotide sequences in the sample. The chain has TRBV27 and TRBJ2-1, with D maybe TRBD2 (5 bases). The CDR3 is 16 amino acids. Germline loops: CDR1 MNHEY, CDR2 SMNVEV (reference sequence). Trimming removed 3 bases from V and 0 bases from J, with 12 bases in between. CDR3 loop: CASSLGGLSSYNEQFF. CDR3 nucleotide sequence: TGTGCCAGCAGTTTGGGCGGGCTAAGCTCCTACAATGAGCAGTTCTTC.

For this clone: Just one base apart from a much larger clone, this may be a read error. Other DNA sequences in the same sample also yield this CDR3. The chain employs TRBV6-5 and TRBJ2-5; D possibly matches TRBD1 or TRBD2 (5 bases each). Trimming left V 6 bases short and J 5 bases short, with 7 bases between. Per the germline V gene, CDR1 is MNHEY and CDR2 is SVGAGI. The CDR3 has 11 amino acids. The CDR3: CASSWGETQYF. In nucleotides, the CDR3 is TGTGCCAGCAGCTGGGGGGAGACCCAGTACTTC.

This sequence joins TRBV27 and TRBJ2-1, with 12 nucleotides matching TRBD2. Germline V gene sequence: CDR1 MNHEY, CDR2 SMNVEV (reference sequence). J lost 8 bases, V lost 3 bases, and 8 bases had no gene match. The CDR3 totals 16 residues. CDR3 sequence (DNA): TGTGCCAGCAGTTTCCCTAGCGGGAGGGCCGGGGATGAGCAGTTCTTC. Its protein product is CASSFPSGRAGDEQFF.

The chain is built from TRBV19 and TRBJ2-1; D gene unclear. Trimming left V 5 bases short and J 4 bases short, with 6 bases between. The V gene's germline CDR1 is LNHDA and CDR2 SQIVND (reference sequence). This CDR3 comprises 12 residues. The CDR3 reads CASSARYNEQFF. The CDR3 bases are TGTGCCAGTAGTGCCAGATACAATGAGCAGTTCTTC.

This chain connects TRBV11-3 to TRBJ2-1; 14 bases are shared with TRBD2. CDR1 and CDR2 (germline): SGHNT, YENEEA. CDR3 length equals 16 residues. Unmatched junction bases numbered 8, after V lost 5 bases and J lost 8 bases. CDR3 coding DNA: TGTGCCAGCAGCCCAACGGGACTAGCGGGAGTACATGAGCAGTTCTTC. Its translation: CASSPTGLAGVHEQFF.

The chain carries TRBV9 and TRBJ2-1; D might be TRBD2 (6 bases). Per the germline V gene, CDR1 is SGDLS and CDR2 is YYNGEE. V lost 2 bases, J lost 7 bases, and 16 bases lay in between. This CDR3 has 15 residues. CDR3 sequence reads: CASSVGTPRGNEQFF. For the CDR3, the DNA is TGTGCCAGCAGCGTCGGGACCCCCCGGGGGAATGAGCAGTTCTTC.

For this clone: One base away lies a much larger clone, so this may be a sequencing read error. The chain is built from TRBV4-1 and TRBJ2-5; 12 nucleotides align to TRBD2. This CDR3 has 15 residues. Germline assignment: CDR1 MGHRA and CDR2 YSYEKL. Unmatched junction bases numbered 1, after V lost 0 bases and J lost 5 bases. CDR3 sequence: CASSQDGLAGETQYF. Written as DNA, the CDR3 is TGCGCCAGCAGCCAAGATGGACTAGCGGGGGAGACCCAGTACTTC.

This clone was counted a single time. The chain joins TRBV28 to TRBJ1-3; unclear D gene. The CDR3 length is 15 residues. The V gene's germline CDR1 is MDHEN and CDR2 SYDVKM. Deletions cut 5 bases from V and 3 bases from J, with 14 bases between. The CDR3 DNA reads TGTGCCAGCAGTAAGGGAGGAGTGTTTGGAAACACCATATATTTT. This translates into CASSKGGVFGNTIYF.

This clone appeared a single time. J is TRBJ2-3 and V is TRBV5-1; 9 bases map to TRBD2. In germline, CDR1 is SGHRS, CDR2 YFSETQ. The CDR3 has 13 residues. The J segment lost 3 bases and the V segment lost 10 bases, leaving 6 bases of the junction unmatched. CDR3 sequence (DNA): TGCGCCTCTACGAGCGGGAGGACAGATACGCAGTATTTT. Translating gives CASTSGRTDTQYF.

The rearrangement uses TRBV2 and TRBJ1-5, with D uncertain. In germline, CDR1 is SNHLY, CDR2 FYNNEI. Trimming stripped 0 bases from V and 4 bases from J, with 10 bases between. The CDR3 runs to 15 residues. The CDR3 region has the DNA TGTGCCAGCAGTGAAGCGCAGGCCTATAATCAGCCCCAGCATTTT. Residues: CASSEAQAYNQPQHF.

In its sample, this clone was seen a few times. CDR3 region: CASSDPRGDGNQPQHF. In nucleotides, the CDR3 is TGTGCCAGCAGCGACCCCCGGGGGGATGGCAATCAGCCCCAGCATTTT. The V call is TRBV7-8, the J call TRBJ1-5; D perhaps matches TRBD1 (5 bases). There are 16 residues in the CDR3. V lost 5 bases to trimming and J lost 2 bases, with 16 bases between them. Germline V gene lookup returns CDR1 SGHVS and CDR2 FQNEAQ.

This clone turned up a few times. The rearrangement joins TRBV5-1 to TRBJ2-7; 11 bases are a match to TRBD2. J lost 1 base, V lost 5 bases, and 5 bases had no gene match. CDR1 is SGHRS, CDR2 YFSETQ, per germline. CDR3 length equals 15 residues. CDR3 sequence reads: CASSTSGSRSYEQYF. In nucleotides, the CDR3 is TGCGCCAGCAGTACTAGCGGGAGTAGATCCTACGAGCAGTACTTC.